A single sample gave rise to the 22 T cell receptor beta chains below, sequenced in a study of cytomegalovirus exposure and HLA in healthy donors. This table comes from immunoSEQ multiplex PCR, and its TCRdb copy is limited to in-frame clones, with some not included. The sample contains about 150,000 clones, 65% to 90% of which appear only once. Sequenced sample: PBMCs. The receptors come from a man between 18 and 29 years old in good health and CMV-seropositive.

V usage is TRBV7-6 and J usage is TRBJ1-4; 9 nucleotides match TRBD1. The V gene end was trimmed by 6 bases and the J gene end by 8 bases; junction bases not matched to a gene: 4. CDR1 SGHVS and CDR2 FNYEAQ come from the germline V gene. There are 13 residues in the CDR3. The CDR3 sequence is CASRQGAREKLFF. CDR3 nucleotide sequence: TGTGCCAGCAGACAGGGGGCGCGAGAAAAACTGTTTTTT.

The chain joins TRBV27 to TRBJ1-2; 9 nucleotides agree with TRBD1. Trimming took 5 bases from V and 3 from J; bases not matched to a gene: 4. Germline loops: CDR1 MNHEY, CDR2 SMNVEV (reference sequence). The CDR3 contains 14 residues. The CDR3 is CASSTRTGDYGYTF. In DNA, the CDR3 is TGTGCCAGCAGTACCCGGACAGGGGACTATGGCTACACCTTC.

This rearrangement joins TRBV30 to TRBJ2-6; 7 nucleotides line up with TRBD1. The CDR3 totals 15 residues. Germline-derived CDR1 and CDR2 are GTSNPN and SVGIG (reference sequence). V lost 5 bases to trimming and J lost 4 bases; unmatched junction nucleotides: 8. CDR3 loop: CAWAQDRRGANVLTF. In nucleotides, the CDR3 is TGTGCCTGGGCCCAGGACAGGCGGGGGGCCAACGTCCTGACTTTC.

This clone showed up just once. The chain is built from TRBV9 and TRBJ1-1; TRBD1 aligns across 8 bases. Losses at the gene ends were 3 bases for V and 2 bases for J; bases not matched to a gene: 9. This CDR3 region has 16 residues. Germline CDR1 reads SGDLS; CDR2 reads YYNGEE. CDR3 sequence reads: CASSADRGPINTEAFF. CDR3 in DNA: TGTGCCAGCAGCGCCGACAGGGGCCCTATTAACACTGAAGCTTTCTTT.

This clone occurred a few times. This chain joins TRBV7-3 and TRBJ2-1; 9 nucleotides agree with TRBD2. V lost 5 bases and J lost 9; bases outside the gene matches: 5. CDR1 and CDR2 (germline): SGHTA, FQGTGA. This CDR3 comprises 13 residues. The CDR3 DNA sequence: TGTGCCAGCAGCCCACTAGCGGGTAGTGAGCAGTTCTTC. The encoded protein is CASSPLAGSEQFF.

This chain connects TRBV5-4 to TRBJ2-7; 9 bases are shared with TRBD1. V dropped 5 bases and J dropped 1; count of bases not matched to a gene: 7. Germline V lookup: CDR1 SGHNT, CDR2 YYREEE (reference sequence). The CDR3 has 15 amino acids. CDR3 protein: CASSLGGQGSYEQYF. CDR3 in DNA: TGTGCCAGCAGTTTAGGGGGACAGGGATCCTACGAGCAGTACTTC.

This chain uses TRBV7-9 with TRBJ1-1; weak D call: TRBD1 (6 bases). The CDR3 length is 14 residues. Trimming stripped 0 bases from V and 8 bases from J, with 13 bases between. CDR1 SEHNR and CDR2 FQNEAQ come from the germline V gene (reference sequence). For the CDR3, the DNA is TGTGCCAGCAGCTTAGCTTCCGACAGGAGGGAAGCTTTCTTT. Its translation is CASSLASDRREAFF.

This clone is judged medium-sized. J is TRBJ1-1 and V is TRBV6-1, with a tentative D call TRBD1 (6 bases). Between the trimmed V and J ends, which lost 6 bases and 1 base, there was a span of 9 bases. Germline CDR1 MNHNS, CDR2 SASEGT. The CDR3 contains 13 residues. The CDR3 coding sequence is TGTGCCAGCAGCAGACAGGAGAACACTGAAGCTTTCTTT. Translated, it gives CASSRQENTEAFF.

V is TRBV4-3 and J is TRBJ2-1; 11 positions agree with TRBD2. Germline loops: CDR1 LGHNA, CDR2 YSLEER. V gave up 4 bases and J gave up 5 bases; unmatched junction bases: 7. The CDR3 extends over 16 amino acids. This CDR3 reads CASSRSLAGVNNEQFF. CDR3 DNA sequence: TGCGCCAGCAGCCGATCACTAGCGGGAGTGAACAATGAGCAGTTCTTC.

This sequence joins TRBV6-6 and TRBJ2-1, with a tentative D call TRBD2 (5 bases). CDR1 MNHNY and CDR2 SVGAGI come from the germline V gene (reference sequence). Deletions cut 6 bases from V and 5 bases from J, with 11 bases between. The CDR3 contains 13 residues. CDR3 nucleotide sequence: TGTGCCAGCAGGCCCTCAGCGGACAATGAGCAGTTCTTC. Translating it yields CASRPSADNEQFF.

This sequence joins TRBV15 and TRBJ2-2; maybe TRBD1 (5 bases). This CDR3 region has 15 residues. Germline V lookup: CDR1 LNHNV, CDR2 YYDKDF (reference sequence). With 0 bases removed from V and 3 bases from J, the gap between germline ends came to 8 bases. The CDR3 sequence: CATSRDRRDTGELFF. The CDR3 region has the DNA TGTGCCACCAGCAGAGATCGCAGGGACACCGGGGAGCTGTTTTTT.

CDR3 coding DNA: TGTGCCAGCAGTTACTCCGGGTTAGCAACTAATGAAAAACTGTTTTTT. This gives the protein CASSYSGLATNEKLFF. This chain joins TRBV6-5 and TRBJ1-4; no clear D gene. Germline values: CDR1 MNHEY, CDR2 SVGAGI. V gave up 0 bases and J gave up 0 bases, with 8 bases separating them. CDR3 length equals 16 residues.

V and J are TRBV13 and TRBJ1-1; possibly TRBD1 for D (6 bases). Germline V gives CDR1 PRHDT, CDR2 FYEKMQ (reference sequence). CDR3 length: 16 residues. V dropped 0 bases and J dropped 3 bases, with 14 bases sitting between them. CDR3: CASSLGHKKGDTEAFF. The CDR3 DNA reads TGTGCCAGCAGCTTAGGGCATAAGAAGGGGGACACTGAAGCTTTCTTT.

The chain couples TRBV10-2 to TRBJ1-5; 9 bases align to TRBD1. V dropped 10 bases and J dropped 1; count of bases not matched to a gene: 11. The CDR3 is made up of 16 amino acids. Looked up from germline, CDR1 is WSHSY and CDR2 is SAAADI. The CDR3 loop is CATTGGTGKSNQPQHF. The CDR3 DNA is TGCGCCACCACGGGGGGGACAGGGAAGAGCAATCAGCCCCAGCATTTT.

V usage is TRBV6-5 and J usage is TRBJ2-4, with TRBD1 matching over 12 bases. CDR3 length: 14 residues. Germline values: CDR1 MNHEY, CDR2 SVGAGI. The V gene end was trimmed by 6 bases and the J gene end by 7 bases; junction bases not matched to a gene: 4. CDR3 protein: CASRGGTGGNIQYF. The CDR3 coding sequence is TGTGCCAGCAGGGGCGGGACAGGGGGCAACATTCAGTACTTC.

V and J are TRBV4-2 and TRBJ2-5; 9 nucleotides align to TRBD1. Germline assignment: CDR1 LGHNA and CDR2 YNFKEQ. V dropped 0 bases and J dropped 5; count of bases not matched to a gene: 4. The CDR3 contains 15 residues. The CDR3 region has the DNA TGTGCCAGCAGCCAAGATGCCGACAGGGGGGAGACCCAGTACTTC. It translates to CASSQDADRGETQYF.

The rearrangement joins TRBV2 to TRBJ1-4; D unresolved. The V gene lost 11 bases and the J gene lost 0 bases, with 10 bases spanning the gap. Germline lookup yields CDR1 SNHLY and CDR2 FYNNEI. This CDR3 spans 13 amino acids. The CDR3 coding sequence is TGTGCCGGGAGGGCAACAACTAATGAAAAACTGTTTTTT. Its protein is CAGRATTNEKLFF.

V is TRBV2 and J is TRBJ2-1; 7 bases agree with TRBD2. From germline, CDR1 is SNHLY and CDR2 FYNNEI. V dropped 5 bases and J dropped 1; count of bases not matched to a gene: 8. The CDR3 contains 16 residues. CDR3 DNA sequence: TGTGCCAGCAGTCCCCTAGCGGATCCATCCTACAATGAGCAGTTCTTC. This gives the protein CASSPLADPSYNEQFF.

The J gene is TRBJ1-2, the V gene TRBV25-1; maybe TRBD1 (5 bases). From germline, CDR1 is MGHDK and CDR2 SYGVNS. Trimming took 2 bases from V and 7 from J, leaving 17 bases between them. The CDR3 is 15 amino acids. CDR3 residues: CASSEAGWPGFGYTF. As DNA, the CDR3 is TGTGCCAGCAGTGAAGCAGGGTGGCCAGGGTTTGGCTACACCTTC.

This chain links TRBV7-9 with TRBJ1-4; D may be TRBD1 (5 bases). The CDR3 is 14 amino acids. Trimming cost V 7 bases and J 8 bases, with 17 bases left between them. Germline CDR1 is SEHNR and CDR2 is FQNEAQ (reference sequence). CDR3 residues: CASIPVGPGEKLFF. CDR3 sequence (DNA): TGTGCCAGCATCCCGGTGGGGCCTGGAGAAAAACTGTTTTTT.

This clone appeared many times. V gene TRBV6-5 combines with J gene TRBJ2-7, with 8 bases matching TRBD1. V gave up 6 bases and J gave up 7 bases; unmatched junction bases: 8. This CDR3 comprises 13 residues. The germline V gene encodes CDR1 MNHEY and CDR2 SVGAGI. CDR3 sequence reads: CASRYQGAGEQYF. The CDR3 DNA sequence: TGTGCCAGCAGGTATCAGGGGGCGGGAGAGCAGTACTTC.

The rearrangement uses TRBV13 and TRBJ1-1; the match to TRBD1 covers 8 bases. Germline V gene lookup returns CDR1 PRHDT and CDR2 FYEKMQ (reference sequence). Unmatched junction bases numbered 4, after V lost 4 bases and J lost 6 bases. The CDR3 extends over 13 amino acids. Here the CDR3 DNA reads TGTGCCAGCAGCTCCAGGGGGCGCCCTGAAGCTTTCTTT. Translated, it gives CASSSRGRPEAFF.